The entry below describes one T cell receptor (beta chain). Via MiXCR, TCRdb re-called the 5' RACE reads, giving one row per CDR3 protein. Here the sample spans under 65,000 distinct CDR3 sequences, 20% being singletons. Cells sorted as Tregs were CD4+, CD25+ and CD127-/low. Trimming at V came to 1 base and at J to 2 bases, leaving 5 bases not matched to a gene. CDR3 length equals 17 residues. The germline V gene encodes CDR1 SGHTA and CDR2 FQGNSA. The chain combines TRBV7-2 with TRBJ2-7; TRBD2 aligns across 13 bases. Material for sequencing was tumor-infiltrating Tregs sorted from the breast tumor. This clonotype originated in a female donor with breast cancer. The CDR3 reads CASSLGGTSGKAYEQYF. As DNA, the CDR3 is TGTGCCAGCAGCTTAGGCGGGACTAGCGGGAAGGCCTACGAGCAGTACTTC.